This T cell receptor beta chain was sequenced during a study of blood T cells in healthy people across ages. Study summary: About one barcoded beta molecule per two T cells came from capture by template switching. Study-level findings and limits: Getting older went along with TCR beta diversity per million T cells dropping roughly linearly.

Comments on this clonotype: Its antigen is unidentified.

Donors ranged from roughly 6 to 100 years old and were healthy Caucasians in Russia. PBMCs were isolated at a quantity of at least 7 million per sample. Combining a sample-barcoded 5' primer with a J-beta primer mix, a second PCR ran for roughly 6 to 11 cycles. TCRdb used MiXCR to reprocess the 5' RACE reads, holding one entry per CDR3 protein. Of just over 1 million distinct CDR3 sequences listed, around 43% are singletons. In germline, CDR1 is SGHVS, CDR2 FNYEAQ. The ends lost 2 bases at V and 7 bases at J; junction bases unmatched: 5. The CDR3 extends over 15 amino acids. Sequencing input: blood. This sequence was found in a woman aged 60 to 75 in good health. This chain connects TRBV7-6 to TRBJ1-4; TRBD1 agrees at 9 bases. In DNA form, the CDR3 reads TGTGCCAGCAGCTTATTCGGACAGGGGTTTGAAAAACTGTTTTTT. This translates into CASSLFGQGFEKLFF.